This TCR beta chain appears in the sequencing data of a study of blood T cell repertoires in COVID-19. Study-level background: PBMCs, B-cell-depleted T cells, or T cells were the source of the cDNA or gDNA that made up the material.

Assay: immunoSEQ multiplex PCR; the TCRdb copy retains only in-frame clones and omits some. Of a few hundred thousand clones in the sample, 85% to 90% were seen once. The CDR3 sequence is 12 residues long. From germline, CDR1 is SNHLY and CDR2 FYNNEI. The V end was cut by 4 bases, the J end by 7 bases, with 10 bases between. This sequence originates from a woman in her sixties or seventies who had recovered from COVID-19. This chain joins TRBV2 and TRBJ1-1; tentative D call: TRBD1 (5 bases). The sample taken for sequencing was PBMCs or T cells enriched from blood (not recorded which). CDR3 in DNA: TGTGCCAGCAGTGCGGCAGGGTTTGAAGCTTTCTTT. It codes for CASSAAGFEAFF.